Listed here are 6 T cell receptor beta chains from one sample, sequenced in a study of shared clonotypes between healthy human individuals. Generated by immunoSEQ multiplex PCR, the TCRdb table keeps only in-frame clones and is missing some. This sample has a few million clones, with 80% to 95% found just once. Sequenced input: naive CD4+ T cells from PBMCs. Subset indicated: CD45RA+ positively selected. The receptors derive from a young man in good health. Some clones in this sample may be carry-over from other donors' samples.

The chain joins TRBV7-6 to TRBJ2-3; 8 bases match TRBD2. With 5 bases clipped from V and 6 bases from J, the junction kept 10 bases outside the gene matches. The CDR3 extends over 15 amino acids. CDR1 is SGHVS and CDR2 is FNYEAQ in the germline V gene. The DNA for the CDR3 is TGTGCCAGCAGCCCGACATCGACTAGCGCCGATACGCAGTATTTT. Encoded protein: CASSPTSTSADTQYF. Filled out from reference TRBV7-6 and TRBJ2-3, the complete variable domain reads GAGVSQSPRYKVTKRGQDVALRCDPISGHVSLYWYRQALGQGPEFLTYFNYEAQQDKSGLPNDRFSAERPEGSISTLTIQRTEQRDSAMYRCASSPTSTSADTQYFGPGTRLTVL.

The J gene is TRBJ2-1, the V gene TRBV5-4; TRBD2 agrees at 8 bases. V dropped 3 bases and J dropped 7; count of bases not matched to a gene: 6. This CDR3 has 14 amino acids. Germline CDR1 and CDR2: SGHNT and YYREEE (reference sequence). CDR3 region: CASSSRLATNEQFF. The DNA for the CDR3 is TGTGCCAGCAGCTCCCGACTAGCGACGAATGAGCAGTTCTTC.

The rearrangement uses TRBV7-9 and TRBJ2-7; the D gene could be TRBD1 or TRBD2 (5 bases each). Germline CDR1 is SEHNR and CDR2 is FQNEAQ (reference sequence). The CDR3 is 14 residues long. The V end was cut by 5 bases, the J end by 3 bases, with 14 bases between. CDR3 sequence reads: CASSQGTVSYEQYF. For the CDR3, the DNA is TGTGCCAGCAGCCAAGGGACGGTGAGCTACGAGCAGTACTTC. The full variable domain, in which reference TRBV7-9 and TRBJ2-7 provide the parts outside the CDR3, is DTGVSQNPRHKITKRGQNVTFRCDPISEHNRLYWYRQTLGQGPEFLTYFQNEAQLEKSRLLSDRFSAERPKGSFSTLEIQRTEQGDSAMYLCASSQGTVSYEQYFGPGTRLTVT.

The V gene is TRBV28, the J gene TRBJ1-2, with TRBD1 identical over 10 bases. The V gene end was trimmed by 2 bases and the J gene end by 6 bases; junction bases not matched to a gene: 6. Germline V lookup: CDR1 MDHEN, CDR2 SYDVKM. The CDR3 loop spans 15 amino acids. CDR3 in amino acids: CASSLPQGQGHGYTF. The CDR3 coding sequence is TGTGCCAGCAGTTTACCCCAGGGACAGGGGCATGGCTACACCTTC.

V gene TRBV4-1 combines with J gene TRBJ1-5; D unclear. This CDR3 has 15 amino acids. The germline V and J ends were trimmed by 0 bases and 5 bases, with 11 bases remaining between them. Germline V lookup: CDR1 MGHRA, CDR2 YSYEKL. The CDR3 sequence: CASSQDPSADQPQHF. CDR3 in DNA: TGCGCCAGCAGCCAAGATCCGTCAGCCGATCAGCCCCAGCATTTT.

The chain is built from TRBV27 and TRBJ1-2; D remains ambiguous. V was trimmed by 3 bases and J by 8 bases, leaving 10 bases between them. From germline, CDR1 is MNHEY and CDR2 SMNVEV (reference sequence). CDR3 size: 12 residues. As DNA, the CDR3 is TGTGCCAGCAGTTTGGCGGGAGGAGGCTACACCTTC. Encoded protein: CASSLAGGGYTF.